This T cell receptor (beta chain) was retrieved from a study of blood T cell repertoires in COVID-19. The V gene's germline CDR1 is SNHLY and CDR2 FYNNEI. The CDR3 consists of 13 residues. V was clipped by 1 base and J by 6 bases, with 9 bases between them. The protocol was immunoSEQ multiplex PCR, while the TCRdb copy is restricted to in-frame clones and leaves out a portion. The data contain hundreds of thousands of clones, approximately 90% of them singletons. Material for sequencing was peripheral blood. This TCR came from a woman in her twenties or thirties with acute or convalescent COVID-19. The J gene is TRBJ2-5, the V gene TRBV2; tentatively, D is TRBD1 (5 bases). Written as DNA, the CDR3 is TGTGCCAGCAGTGAAGGGACACGGCAGACCCAGTACTTC. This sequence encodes CASSEGTRQTQYF.